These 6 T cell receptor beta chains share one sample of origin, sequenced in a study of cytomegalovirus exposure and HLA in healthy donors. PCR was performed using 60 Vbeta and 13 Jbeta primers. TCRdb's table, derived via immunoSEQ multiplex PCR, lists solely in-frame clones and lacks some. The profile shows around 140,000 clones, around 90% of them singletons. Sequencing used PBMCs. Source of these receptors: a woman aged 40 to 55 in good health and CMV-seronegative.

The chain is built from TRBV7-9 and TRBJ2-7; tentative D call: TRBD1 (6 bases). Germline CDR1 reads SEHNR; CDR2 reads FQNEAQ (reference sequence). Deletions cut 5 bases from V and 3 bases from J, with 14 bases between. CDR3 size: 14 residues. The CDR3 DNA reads TGTGCCAGCAGCACACCTGGGACATTCTACGAGCAGTACTTC. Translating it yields CASSTPGTFYEQYF.

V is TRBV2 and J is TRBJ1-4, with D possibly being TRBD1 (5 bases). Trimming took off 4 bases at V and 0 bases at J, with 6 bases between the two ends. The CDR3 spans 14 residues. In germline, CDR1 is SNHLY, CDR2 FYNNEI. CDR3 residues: CASSAGATNEKLFF. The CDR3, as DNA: TGTGCCAGCAGTGCGGGGGCAACTAATGAAAAACTGTTTTTT.

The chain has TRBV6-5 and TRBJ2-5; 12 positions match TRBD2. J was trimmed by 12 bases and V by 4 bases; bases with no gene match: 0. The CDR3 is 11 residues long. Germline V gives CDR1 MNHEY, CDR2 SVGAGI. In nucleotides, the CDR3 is TGTGCCAGCAGTTCTAGCGGGAGGGAGTACTTC. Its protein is CASSSSGREYF.

The CDR3 DNA follows: TGTGCCAGCAGCCAAGAGGTAAAGGGGGCCTACGAGCAGTACTTC. It is translated as CASSQEVKGAYEQYF. The gene calls are TRBV4-2 and TRBJ2-7; possible D gene TRBD1, 6 bases. CDR3 length: 15 amino acids. With 0 bases removed from V and 2 bases from J, the gap between germline ends came to 11 bases. The germline CDR1 and CDR2 sequences are LGHNA and YNFKEQ.

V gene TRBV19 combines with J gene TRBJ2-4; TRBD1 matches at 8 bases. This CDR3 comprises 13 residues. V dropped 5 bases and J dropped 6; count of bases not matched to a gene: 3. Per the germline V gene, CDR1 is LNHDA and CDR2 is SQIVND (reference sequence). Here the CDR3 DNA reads TGTGCCAGTAGTCAGGGGGCGAGAAACATTCAGTACTTC. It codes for CASSQGARNIQYF.

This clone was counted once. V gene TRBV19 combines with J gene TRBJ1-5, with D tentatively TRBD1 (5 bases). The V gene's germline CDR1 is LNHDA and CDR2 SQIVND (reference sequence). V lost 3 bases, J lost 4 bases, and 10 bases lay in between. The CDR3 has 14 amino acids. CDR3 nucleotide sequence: TGTGCCAGTAGTATGCAGGGTCTTAATCAGCCCCAGCATTTT. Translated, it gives CASSMQGLNQPQHF.